This TCR beta chain was profiled in a study of tumor T cells in aggressive B-cell lymphoma (dated by TCRdb to about 2017). Turning to this clone: Its antigen specificity is not known. It has no much larger one-base neighbor in the sample; base qualities were not kept.

The method behind the library was the immunoSEQ multiplex PCR assay. TCRdb obtained this table from immuneACCESS and retained in-frame rearrangements with V and J assigned. These tables miss some clones; where compared with another copy, unresolved V genes account for less than half of the shortfall, and the remainder is unexplained. The sample contains 9,000 to 13,000 clones, roughly 90% of them found a single time. 2% to 2.5% of the sample is held by the ten biggest clonotypes. Relative to germline, V is missing 11 bases and J is missing 13 bases, with 12 bases of the junction outside any gene match. In the germline V gene (reference sequence), CDR1 corresponds to LNHDA and CDR2 to SQIVND. The cysteine opens and the phenylalanine closes a CDR3 of 12 amino acids. Just the 36-base CDR3 DNA is kept, in frame starting at base 1.

The sequenced material came from tumor tissue. This receptor was identified in an adult with diffuse large B cell lymphoma. The sequence is built from TRBV19 and TRBJ2-1; TRBD1 fits 9 bases in the junction. The CDR3: CAARTGEDPQFF. The nucleotide sequence reads as follows: TGTGCCGCCAGGACAGGGGAGGACCCACAGTTCTTC.